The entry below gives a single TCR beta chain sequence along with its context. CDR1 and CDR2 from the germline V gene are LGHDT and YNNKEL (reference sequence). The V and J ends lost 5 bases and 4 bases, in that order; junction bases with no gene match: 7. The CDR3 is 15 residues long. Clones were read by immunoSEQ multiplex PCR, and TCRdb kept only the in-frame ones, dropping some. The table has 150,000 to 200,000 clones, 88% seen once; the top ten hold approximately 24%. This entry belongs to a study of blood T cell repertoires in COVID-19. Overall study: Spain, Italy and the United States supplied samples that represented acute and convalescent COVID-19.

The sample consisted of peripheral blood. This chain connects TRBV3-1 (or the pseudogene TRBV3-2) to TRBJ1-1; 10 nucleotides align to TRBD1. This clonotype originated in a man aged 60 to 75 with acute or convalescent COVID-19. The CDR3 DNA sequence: TGTGCCAGCAGCGGGGTGGACAGGGGGATCACTGAAGCTTTCTTT. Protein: CASSGVDRGITEAFF.